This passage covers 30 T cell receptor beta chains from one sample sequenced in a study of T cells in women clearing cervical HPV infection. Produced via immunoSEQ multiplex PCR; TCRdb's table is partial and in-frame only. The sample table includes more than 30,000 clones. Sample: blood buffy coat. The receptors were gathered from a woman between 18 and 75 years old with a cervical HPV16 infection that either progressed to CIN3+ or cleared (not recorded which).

The part of the CDR3 DNA that was read is TGTGCCTGGGAGCCCGGGACACACTCCTACGAG. Protein sequence: CAWEPGTHSYE. The entire CDR3 sequence reads CAWEPGTHSYEQYF. V usage is TRBV30 and J usage is TRBJ2-7; TRBD1 is a possible D gene (6 bases). The CDR3 is cut off 3 residues early in the read; its end comes from the germline J gene. V gave up 5 bases and J gave up 0 bases, with 14 bases separating them. The CDR3 has 14 amino acids. The germline V gene has CDR1 GTSNPN and CDR2 SVGIG (reference sequence).

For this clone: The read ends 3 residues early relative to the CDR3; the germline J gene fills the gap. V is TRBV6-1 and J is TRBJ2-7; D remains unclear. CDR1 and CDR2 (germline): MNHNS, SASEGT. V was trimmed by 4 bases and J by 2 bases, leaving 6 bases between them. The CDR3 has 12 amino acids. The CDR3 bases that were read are TGTGCCAGCAGTGTGATAGCCTACGAG. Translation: CASSVIAYE. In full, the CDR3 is CASSVIAYEQYF.

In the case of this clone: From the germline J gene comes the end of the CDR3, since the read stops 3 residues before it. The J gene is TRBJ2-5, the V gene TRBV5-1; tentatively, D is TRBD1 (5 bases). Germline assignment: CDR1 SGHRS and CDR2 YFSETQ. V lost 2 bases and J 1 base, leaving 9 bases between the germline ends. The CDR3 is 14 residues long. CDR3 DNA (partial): TGCGCCAGCAGCTTCTGGGGCAGCCAAGAGACC. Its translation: CASSFWGSQET. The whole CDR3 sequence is CASSFWGSQETQYF.

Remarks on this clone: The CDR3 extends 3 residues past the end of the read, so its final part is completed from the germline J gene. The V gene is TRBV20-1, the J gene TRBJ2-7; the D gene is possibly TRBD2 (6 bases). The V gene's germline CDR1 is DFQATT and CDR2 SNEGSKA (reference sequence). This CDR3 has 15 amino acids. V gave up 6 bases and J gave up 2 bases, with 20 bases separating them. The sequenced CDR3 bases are TGCAGTGCGTCAACCTCCGGGACTGGAGCCTACGAG. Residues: CSASTSGTGAYE. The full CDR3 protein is CSASTSGTGAYEQYF.

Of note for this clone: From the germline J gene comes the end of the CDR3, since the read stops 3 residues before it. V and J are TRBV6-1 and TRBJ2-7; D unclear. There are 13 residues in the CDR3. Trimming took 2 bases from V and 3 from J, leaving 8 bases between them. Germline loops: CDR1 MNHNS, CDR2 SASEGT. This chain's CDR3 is CASSEFYGYEQYF. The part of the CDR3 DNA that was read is TGTGCCAGCAGTGAATTCTACGGCTACGAG.

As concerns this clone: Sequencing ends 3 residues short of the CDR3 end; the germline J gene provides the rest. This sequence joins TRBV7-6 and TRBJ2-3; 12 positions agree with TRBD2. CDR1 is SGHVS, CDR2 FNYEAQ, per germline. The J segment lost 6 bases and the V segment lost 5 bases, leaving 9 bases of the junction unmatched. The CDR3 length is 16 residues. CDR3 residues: CASSMRLAGAEDTQYF. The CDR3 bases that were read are TGTGCCAGCAGCATGAGACTAGCGGGGGCCGAGGATACG.

CDR3 sequence: CASSLNRARSYEQYF. The sequenced part of the CDR3 DNA is TGTGCCAGCAGTCTGAACAGGGCCCGCTCCTACGAG. The genes are TRBV2 and TRBJ2-7; possible D gene TRBD1, 6 bases. Coverage ceases 3 residues before the CDR3 finishes, and the germline J gene fills in the end. The germline V gene encodes CDR1 SNHLY and CDR2 FYNNEI. Deletions cut 5 bases from V and 0 bases from J, with 14 bases between. CDR3 size: 15 residues.

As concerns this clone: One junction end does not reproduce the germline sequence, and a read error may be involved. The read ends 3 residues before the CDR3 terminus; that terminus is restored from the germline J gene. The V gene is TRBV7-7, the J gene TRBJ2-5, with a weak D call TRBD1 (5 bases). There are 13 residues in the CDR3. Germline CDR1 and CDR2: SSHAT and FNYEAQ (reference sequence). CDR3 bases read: TGTGCTAGCAGCTTAGCACAGGAAGAGACC. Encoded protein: CASSLAQEET. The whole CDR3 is CASSLAQEETQYF. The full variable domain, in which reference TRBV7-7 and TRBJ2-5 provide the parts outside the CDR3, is GAGVSQSPRYKVTKRGQDVTLRCDPISSHATLYWYQQALGQGPEFLTYFNYEAQPDKSGLPSDRFSAERPEGSISTLTIQRTEQRDSAMYRCASSLAQEETQYFGPGTRLLVL.

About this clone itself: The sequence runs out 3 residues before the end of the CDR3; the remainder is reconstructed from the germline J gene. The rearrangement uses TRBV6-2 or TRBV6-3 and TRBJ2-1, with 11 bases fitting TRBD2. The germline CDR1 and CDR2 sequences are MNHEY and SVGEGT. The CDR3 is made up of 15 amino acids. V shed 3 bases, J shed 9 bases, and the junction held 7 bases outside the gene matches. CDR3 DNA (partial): TGTGCCAGCAGTTATTCAACTAGCGGGAGTTTTGAG. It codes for CASSYSTSGSFE. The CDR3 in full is CASSYSTSGSFEQFF.

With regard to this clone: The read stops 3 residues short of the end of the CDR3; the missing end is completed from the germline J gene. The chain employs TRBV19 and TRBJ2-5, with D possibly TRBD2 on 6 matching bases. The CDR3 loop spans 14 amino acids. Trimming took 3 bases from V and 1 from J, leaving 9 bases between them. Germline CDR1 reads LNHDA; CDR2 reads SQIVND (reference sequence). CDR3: CASSIGTFQETQYF. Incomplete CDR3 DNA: TGTGCCAGTAGTATCGGGACTTTCCAAGAGACC.

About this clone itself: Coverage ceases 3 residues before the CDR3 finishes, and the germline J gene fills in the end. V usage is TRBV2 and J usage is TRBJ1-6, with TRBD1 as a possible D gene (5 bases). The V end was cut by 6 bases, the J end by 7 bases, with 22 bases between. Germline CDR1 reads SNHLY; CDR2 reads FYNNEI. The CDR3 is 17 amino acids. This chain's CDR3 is CASSDSKGERGNSPLHF. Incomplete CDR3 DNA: TGTGCCAGCAGCGATTCCAAAGGGGAGCGGGGGAATTCACCC.

CDR3 DNA (partial): TGCAGTGCTAGAGATCCCCGAGGGGGTTACGAG. The encoded protein is CSARDPRGGYE. Given in full, the CDR3 is CSARDPRGGYEQYF. The rearrangement links TRBV20-1 to TRBJ2-7, with a weak D call TRBD1 (6 bases). The read falls 3 residues short of the CDR3 end, and the missing part is taken from the germline J gene. The V gene's germline CDR1 is DFQATT and CDR2 SNEGSKA (reference sequence). The ends were cut back, 0 bases at V and 4 bases at J, with 13 bases in the middle. The CDR3 has 14 residues.

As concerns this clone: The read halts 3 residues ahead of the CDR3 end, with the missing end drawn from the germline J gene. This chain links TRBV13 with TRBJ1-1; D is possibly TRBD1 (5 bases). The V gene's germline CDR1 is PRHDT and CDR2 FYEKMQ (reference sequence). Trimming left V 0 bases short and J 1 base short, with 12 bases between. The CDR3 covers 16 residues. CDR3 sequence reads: CASSLGASGGNTEAFF. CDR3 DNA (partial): TGTGCCAGCAGCTTAGGGGCCAGCGGGGGGAACACTGAA.

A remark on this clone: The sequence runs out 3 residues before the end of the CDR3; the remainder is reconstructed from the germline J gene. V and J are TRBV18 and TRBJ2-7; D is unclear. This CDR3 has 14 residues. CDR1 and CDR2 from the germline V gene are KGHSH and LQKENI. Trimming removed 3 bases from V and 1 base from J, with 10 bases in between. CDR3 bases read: TGTGCCAGCTCACCTTCCAGTCCGTCCTACGAG. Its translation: CASSPSSPSYE. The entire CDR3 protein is CASSPSSPSYEQYF.

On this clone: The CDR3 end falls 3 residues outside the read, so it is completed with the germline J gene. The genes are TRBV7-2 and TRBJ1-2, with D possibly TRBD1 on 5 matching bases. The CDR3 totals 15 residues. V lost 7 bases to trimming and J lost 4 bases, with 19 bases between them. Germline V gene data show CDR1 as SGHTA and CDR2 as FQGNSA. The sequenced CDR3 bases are TGTGCCAGCACCCTGTCCGGGGTCGGGGGCTATGGC. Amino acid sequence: CASTLSGVGGYG. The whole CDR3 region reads CASTLSGVGGYGYTF.

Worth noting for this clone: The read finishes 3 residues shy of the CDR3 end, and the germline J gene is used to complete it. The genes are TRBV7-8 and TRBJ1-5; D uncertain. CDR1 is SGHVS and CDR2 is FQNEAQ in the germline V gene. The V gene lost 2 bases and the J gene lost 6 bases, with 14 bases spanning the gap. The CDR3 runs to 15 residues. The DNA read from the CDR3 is TGTGCCAGCAGCTTAAGAGCCCCAGGTCGTCAGCCC. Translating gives CASSLRAPGRQP. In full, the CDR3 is CASSLRAPGRQPQHF.

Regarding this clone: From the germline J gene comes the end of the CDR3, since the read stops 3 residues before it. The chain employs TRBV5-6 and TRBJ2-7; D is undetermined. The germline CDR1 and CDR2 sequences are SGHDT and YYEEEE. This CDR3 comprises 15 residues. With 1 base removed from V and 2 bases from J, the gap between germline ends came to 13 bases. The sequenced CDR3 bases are TGTGCCAGCAGCTTGTCGGCAGCGACTCCCTACGAG. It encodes CASSLSAATPYE. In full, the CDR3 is CASSLSAATPYEQYF.

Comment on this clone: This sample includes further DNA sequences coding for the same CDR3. The CDR3 protein is CASSLEAGGSYNEQFF. Partial CDR3 DNA: TGTGCCAGCAGCTTAGAAGCGGGAGGAAGCTACAATGAG. This rearrangement joins TRBV7-6 to TRBJ2-1, with 9 positions matching TRBD2. With the read ending 3 residues before the CDR3 end, the germline J gene is used to fill in that end. CDR3 length: 16 amino acids. CDR1 and CDR2 (germline): SGHVS, FNYEAQ. V shed 1 base and J 3 bases; nucleotides not matched to a gene: 4.

CDR3 residues: CASSGQLNTEAFF. CDR3 bases read: TGTGCCAGTAGCGGACAGTTGAACACTGAA. This chain links TRBV19 with TRBJ1-1; the D gene is possibly TRBD1 (6 bases). The CDR3 end is not reached by the read, which stops 3 residues before it; the germline J gene fills it in. Germline V gene lookup returns CDR1 LNHDA and CDR2 SQIVND (reference sequence). CDR3 length: 13 residues. V was shortened by 6 bases and J by 0 bases, with 8 bases between the two germline ends.

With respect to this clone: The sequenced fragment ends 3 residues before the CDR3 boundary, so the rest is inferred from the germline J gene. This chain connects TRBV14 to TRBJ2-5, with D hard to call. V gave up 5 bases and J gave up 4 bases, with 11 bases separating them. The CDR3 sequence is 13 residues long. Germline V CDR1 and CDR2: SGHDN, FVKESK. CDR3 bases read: TGTGCCAGCAGCGGAGACTTAGTAGAGACC. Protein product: CASSGDLVET. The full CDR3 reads CASSGDLVETQYF.

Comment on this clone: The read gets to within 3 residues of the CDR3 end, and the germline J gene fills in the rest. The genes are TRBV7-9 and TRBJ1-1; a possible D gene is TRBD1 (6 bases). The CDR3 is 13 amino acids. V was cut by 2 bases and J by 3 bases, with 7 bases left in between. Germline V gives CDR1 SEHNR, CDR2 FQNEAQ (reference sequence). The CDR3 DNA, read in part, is TGTGCCAGCAGCTTATCAGGGGACACTGAA. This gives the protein CASSLSGDTE. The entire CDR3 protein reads CASSLSGDTEAFF.

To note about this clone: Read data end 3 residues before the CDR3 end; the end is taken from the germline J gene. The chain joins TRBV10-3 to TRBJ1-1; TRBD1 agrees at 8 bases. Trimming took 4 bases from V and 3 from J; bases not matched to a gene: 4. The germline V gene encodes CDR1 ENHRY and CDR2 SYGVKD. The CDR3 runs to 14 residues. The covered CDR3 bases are TGTGCCATCAGTGGGACAGGGACGGACACTGAA. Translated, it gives CAISGTGTDTE. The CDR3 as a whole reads CAISGTGTDTEAFF.

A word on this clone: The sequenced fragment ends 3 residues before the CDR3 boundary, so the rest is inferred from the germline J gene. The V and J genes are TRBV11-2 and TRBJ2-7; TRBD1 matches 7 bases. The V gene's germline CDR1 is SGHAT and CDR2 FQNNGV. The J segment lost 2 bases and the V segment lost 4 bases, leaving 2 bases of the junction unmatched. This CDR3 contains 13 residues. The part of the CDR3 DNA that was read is TGTGCCAGCAGCTCCGACAGGGCCTACGAG. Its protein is CASSSDRAYE. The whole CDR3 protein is CASSSDRAYEQYF.

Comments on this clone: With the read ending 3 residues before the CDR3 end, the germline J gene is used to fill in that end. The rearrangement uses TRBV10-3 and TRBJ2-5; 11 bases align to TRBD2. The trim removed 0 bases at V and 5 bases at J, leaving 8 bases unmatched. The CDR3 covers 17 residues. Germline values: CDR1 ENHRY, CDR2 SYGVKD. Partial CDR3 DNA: TGTGCCATCAGTGAGTCCGCTAGCGGGGGGATTCGGGAGACC. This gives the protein CAISESASGGIRET. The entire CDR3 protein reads CAISESASGGIRETQYF.

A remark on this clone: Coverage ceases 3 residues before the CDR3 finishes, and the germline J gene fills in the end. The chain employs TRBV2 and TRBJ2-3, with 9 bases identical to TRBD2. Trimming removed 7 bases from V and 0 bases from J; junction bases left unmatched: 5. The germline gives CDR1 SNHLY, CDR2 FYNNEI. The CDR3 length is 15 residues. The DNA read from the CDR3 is TGTGCCAGCAAAAGACTAGCGGCGAGCACAGATACG. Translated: CASKRLAASTDT. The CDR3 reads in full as CASKRLAASTDTQYF.

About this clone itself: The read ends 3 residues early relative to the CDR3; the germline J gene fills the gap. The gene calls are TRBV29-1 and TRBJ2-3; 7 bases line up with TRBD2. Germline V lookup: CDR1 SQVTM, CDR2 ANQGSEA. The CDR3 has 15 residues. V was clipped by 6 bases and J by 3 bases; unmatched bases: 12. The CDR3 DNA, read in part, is TGCAGCGTCCAGCGCACGACTAGCACAACAGATACG. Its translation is CSVQRTTSTTDT. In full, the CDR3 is CSVQRTTSTTDTQYF.

CDR3 protein: CSADYRGSGTDTQYF. The sequenced part of the CDR3 DNA is TGCAGTGCTGATTACAGGGGGTCGGGCACAGATACG. The V gene is TRBV20-1, the J gene TRBJ2-3, with TRBD1 identical over 8 bases. With the read ending 3 residues before the CDR3 end, the germline J gene is used to fill in that end. Germline CDR1 and CDR2: DFQATT and SNEGSKA (reference sequence). The CDR3 runs to 15 residues. J gave up 1 base and V 5 bases, and 8 bases lay outside the gene matches.

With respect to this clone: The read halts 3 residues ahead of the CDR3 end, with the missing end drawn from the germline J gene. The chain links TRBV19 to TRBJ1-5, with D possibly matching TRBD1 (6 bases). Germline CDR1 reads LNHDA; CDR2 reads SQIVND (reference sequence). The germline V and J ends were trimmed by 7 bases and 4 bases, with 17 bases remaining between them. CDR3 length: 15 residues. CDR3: CASTRGRDKNQPQHF. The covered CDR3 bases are TGTGCCAGTACCCGAGGCCGGGACAAGAATCAGCCC.

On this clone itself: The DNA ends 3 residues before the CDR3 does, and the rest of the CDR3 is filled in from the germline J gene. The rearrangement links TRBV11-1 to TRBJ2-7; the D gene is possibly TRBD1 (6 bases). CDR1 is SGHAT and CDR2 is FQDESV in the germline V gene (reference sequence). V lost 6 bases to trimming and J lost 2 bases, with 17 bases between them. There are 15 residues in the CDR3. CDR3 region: CASRSRDTQTYEQYF. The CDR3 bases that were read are TGTGCCAGCAGATCCAGGGACACCCAGACCTACGAG. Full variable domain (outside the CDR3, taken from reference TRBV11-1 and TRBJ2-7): EAEVAQSPRYKITEKSQAVAFWCDPISGHATLYWYRQILGQGPELLVQFQDESVVDDSQLPKDRFSAERLKGVDSTLKIQPAELGDSAMYLCASRSRDTQTYEQYFGPGTRLTVT.

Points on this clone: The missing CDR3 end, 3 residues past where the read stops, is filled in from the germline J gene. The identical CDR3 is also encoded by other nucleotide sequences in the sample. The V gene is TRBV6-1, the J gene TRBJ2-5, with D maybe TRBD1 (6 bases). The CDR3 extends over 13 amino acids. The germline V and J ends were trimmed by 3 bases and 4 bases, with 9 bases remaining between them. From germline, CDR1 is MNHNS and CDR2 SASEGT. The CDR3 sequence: CASSEQGRETQYF. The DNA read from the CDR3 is TGTGCCAGCAGTGAGCAGGGGAGAGAGACC.